The present T cell receptor (beta chain) was sequenced within a study of T cell repertoires in cytomegalovirus infection. A word on this clonotype: Its target is not known.

Using its own MiXCR run on the reads, TCRdb lists one record per CDR3 protein. The top ten clones hold roughly 18% of a sample with 600,000 to 700,000 distinct CDR3 sequences, 33% of them seen once. Germline CDR1 MNHEY, CDR2 SVGEGT. This CDR3 comprises 15 residues. The V gene end was trimmed by 6 bases and the J gene end by 5 bases; junction bases not matched to a gene: 10. The clonotype was recovered from a human donor in good health (CMV status not recorded). Some clones in this sample may be carry-over from other donors' samples. The gene calls are TRBV6-2 or TRBV6-3 and TRBJ2-1; 7 bases fit TRBD2. This material consisted of cultured PBMCs, taken from culture after CMV antigen stimulation. The chain's CDR3 is CASRWTGGSHNEQFF. DNA for the CDR3: TGTGCCAGCAGATGGACGGGCGGGAGTCACAATGAGCAGTTCTTC.